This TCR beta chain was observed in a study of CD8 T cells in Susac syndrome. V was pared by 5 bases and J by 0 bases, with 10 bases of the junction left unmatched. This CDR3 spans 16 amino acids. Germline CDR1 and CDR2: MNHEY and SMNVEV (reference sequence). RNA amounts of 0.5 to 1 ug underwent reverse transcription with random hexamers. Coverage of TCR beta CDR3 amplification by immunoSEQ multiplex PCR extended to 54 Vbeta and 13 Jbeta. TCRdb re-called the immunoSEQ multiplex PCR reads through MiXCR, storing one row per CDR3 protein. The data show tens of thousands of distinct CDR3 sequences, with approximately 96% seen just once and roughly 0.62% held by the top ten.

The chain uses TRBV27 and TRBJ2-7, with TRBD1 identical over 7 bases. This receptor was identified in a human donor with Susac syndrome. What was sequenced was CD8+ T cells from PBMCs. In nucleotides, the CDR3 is TGTGCCAGCAGTCCCTTAGGGACAGCGAGCTCCTACGAGCAGTACTTC. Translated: CASSPLGTASSYEQYF.